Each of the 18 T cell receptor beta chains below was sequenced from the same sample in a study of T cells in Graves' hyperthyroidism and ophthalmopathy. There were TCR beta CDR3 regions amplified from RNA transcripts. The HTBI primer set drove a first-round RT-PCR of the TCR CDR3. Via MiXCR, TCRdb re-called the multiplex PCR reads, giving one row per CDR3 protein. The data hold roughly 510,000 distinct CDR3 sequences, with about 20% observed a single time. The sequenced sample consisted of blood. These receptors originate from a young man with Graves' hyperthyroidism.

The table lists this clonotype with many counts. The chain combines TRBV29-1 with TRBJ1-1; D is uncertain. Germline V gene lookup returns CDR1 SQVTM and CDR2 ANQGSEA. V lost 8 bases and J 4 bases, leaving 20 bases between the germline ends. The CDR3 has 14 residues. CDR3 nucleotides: TGCAGCACCACGGCACCCGGTGGAGCCACTGAAGCTTTCTTT. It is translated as CSTTAPGGATEAFF.

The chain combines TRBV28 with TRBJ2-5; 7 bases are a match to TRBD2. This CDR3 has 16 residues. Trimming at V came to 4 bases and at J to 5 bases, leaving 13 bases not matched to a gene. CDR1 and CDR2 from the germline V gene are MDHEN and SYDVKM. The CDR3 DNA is TGTGCCAGCAGTTCCCGGTGGGGGGAGGGCCGGGAGACCCAGTACTTC. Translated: CASSSRWGEGRETQYF. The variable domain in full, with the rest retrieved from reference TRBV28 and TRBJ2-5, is DVKVTQSSRYLVKRTGEKVFLECVQDMDHENMFWYRQDPGLGLRLIYFSYDVKMKEKGDIPEGYSVSREKKERFSLILESASTNQTSMYLCASSSRWGEGRETQYFGPGTRLLVL.

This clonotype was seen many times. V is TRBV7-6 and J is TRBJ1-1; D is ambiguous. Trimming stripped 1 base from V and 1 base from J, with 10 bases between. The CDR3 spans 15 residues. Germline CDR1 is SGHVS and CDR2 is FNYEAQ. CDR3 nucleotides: TGTGCCAGCAGCTTAGAGGACGGCCCGAACACTGAAGCTTTCTTT. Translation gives CASSLEDGPNTEAFF.

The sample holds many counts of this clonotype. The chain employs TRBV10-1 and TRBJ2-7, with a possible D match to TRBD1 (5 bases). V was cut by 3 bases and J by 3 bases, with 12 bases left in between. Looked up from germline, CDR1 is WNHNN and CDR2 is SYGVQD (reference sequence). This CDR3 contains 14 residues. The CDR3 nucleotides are TGCGCCAGCAGTGAAAGGGGAAAAAACTACGAGCAGTACTTC. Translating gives CASSERGKNYEQYF.

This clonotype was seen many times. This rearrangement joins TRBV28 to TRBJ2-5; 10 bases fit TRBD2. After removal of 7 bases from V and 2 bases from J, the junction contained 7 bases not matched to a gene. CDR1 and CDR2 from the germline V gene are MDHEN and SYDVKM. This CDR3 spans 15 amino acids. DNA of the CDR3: TGTGCCAGCACCCAAAGCGGGGGGGTTCAAGAGACCCAGTACTTC. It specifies CASTQSGGVQETQYF.

CDR3: CASSPLPTWSEQYF. In nucleotides, the CDR3 is TGTGCCAGCAGCCCCCTTCCCACGTGGAGCGAGCAGTACTTC. V and J are TRBV3-1 and TRBJ2-7; no definite D call. The CDR3 sequence is 14 residues long. Germline V gene sequence: CDR1 LGHDT, CDR2 YNNKEL (reference sequence). V was clipped by 4 bases and J by 6 bases, with 16 bases between them.

The CDR3 DNA follows: TGTGCCAGCAGTTTTCGCCCCAACAAGGGGGTAGATTACACCTTC. Amino acids: CASSFRPNKGVDYTF. The chain has TRBV12-3 or TRBV12-4 and TRBJ1-2; the D gene is possibly TRBD1 (6 bases). The CDR3 consists of 15 residues. Trimming removed 3 bases from V and 11 bases from J, with 22 bases in between.

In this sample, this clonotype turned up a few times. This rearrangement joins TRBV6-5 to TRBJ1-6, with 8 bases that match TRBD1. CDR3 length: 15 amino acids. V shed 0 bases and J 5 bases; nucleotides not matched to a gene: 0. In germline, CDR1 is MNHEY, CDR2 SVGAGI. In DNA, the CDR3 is TGTGCCAGCAGTTACTCGACAGGGGATAATTCACCCCTCCACTTT. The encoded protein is CASSYSTGDNSPLHF.

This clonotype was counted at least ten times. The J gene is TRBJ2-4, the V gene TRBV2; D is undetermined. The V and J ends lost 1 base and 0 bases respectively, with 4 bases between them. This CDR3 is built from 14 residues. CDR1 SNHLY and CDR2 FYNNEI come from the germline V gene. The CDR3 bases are TGTGCCAGCAGTGAAGGCAGAGCCAAAAACATTCAGTACTTC. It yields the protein CASSEGRAKNIQYF.

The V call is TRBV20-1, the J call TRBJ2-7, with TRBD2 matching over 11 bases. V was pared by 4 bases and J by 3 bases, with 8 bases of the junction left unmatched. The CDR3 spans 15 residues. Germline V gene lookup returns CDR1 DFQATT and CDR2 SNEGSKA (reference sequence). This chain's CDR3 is CSAITGTSGDYEQYF. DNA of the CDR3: TGCAGTGCTATAACCGGGACTAGCGGAGACTACGAGCAGTACTTC.

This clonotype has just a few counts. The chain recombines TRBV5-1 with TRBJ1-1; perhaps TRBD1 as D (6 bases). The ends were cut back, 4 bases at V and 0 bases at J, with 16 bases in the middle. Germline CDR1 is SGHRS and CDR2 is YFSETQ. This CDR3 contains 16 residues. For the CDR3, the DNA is TGCGCCAGCAGCCACCGGGACAAATACATGAACACTGAAGCTTTCTTT. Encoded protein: CASSHRDKYMNTEAFF.

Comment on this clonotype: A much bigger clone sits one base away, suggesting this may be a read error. CDR3 DNA: TGTGCCAGCGGGGGGGCGTTGTGCGAGCAGTACTTC. Residues: CASGGALCEQYF. This chain connects TRBV28 to TRBJ2-7; D perhaps matches TRBD2 (7 bases). V lost 8 bases and J 6 bases, leaving 14 bases between the germline ends. The CDR3 runs 12 residues. Germline V gives CDR1 MDHEN, CDR2 SYDVKM.

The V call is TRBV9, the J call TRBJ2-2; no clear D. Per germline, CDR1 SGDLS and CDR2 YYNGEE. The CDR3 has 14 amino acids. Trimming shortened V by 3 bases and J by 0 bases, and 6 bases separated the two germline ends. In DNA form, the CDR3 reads TGTGCCAGCAGCGGTACACCGAACACCGGGGAGCTGTTTTTT. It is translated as CASSGTPNTGELFF.

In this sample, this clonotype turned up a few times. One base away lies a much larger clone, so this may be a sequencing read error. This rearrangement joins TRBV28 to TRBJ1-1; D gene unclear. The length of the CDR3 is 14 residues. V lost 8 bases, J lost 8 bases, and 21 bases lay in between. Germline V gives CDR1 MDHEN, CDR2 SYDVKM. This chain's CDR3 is CASHTLEVNLEAFF. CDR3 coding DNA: TGTGCCAGCCACACCCTCGAGGTAAATCTCGAAGCTTTCTTT.

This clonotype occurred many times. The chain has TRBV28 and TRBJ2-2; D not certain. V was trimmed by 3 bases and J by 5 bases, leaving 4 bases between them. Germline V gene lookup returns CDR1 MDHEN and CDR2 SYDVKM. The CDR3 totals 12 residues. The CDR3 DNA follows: TGTGCCAGCAGTTTTGGGACCGGGGAGCTGTTTTTT. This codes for CASSFGTGELFF. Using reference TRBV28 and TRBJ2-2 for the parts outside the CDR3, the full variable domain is DVKVTQSSRYLVKRTGEKVFLECVQDMDHENMFWYRQDPGLGLRLIYFSYDVKMKEKGDIPEGYSVSREKKERFSLILESASTNQTSMYLCASSFGTGELFFGEGSRLTVL.

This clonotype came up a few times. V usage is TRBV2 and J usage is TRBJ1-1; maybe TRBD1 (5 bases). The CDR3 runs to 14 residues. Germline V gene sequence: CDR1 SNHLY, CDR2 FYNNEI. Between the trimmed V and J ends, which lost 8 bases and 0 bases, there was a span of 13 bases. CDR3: CASPRGVVNTEAFF. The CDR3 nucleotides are TGTGCCAGCCCTAGGGGCGTTGTGAACACTGAAGCTTTCTTT.

The CDR3 sequence is CASSQILDRTYEQYF. The CDR3 nucleotides read TGTGCCAGCAGCCAGATACTGGACAGGACCTACGAGCAGTACTTC. This rearrangement joins TRBV3-1 to TRBJ2-7; 7 bases map to TRBD1. V lost 3 bases, J lost 2 bases, and 7 bases stayed unmatched. This CDR3 is built from 15 residues. In germline, CDR1 is LGHDT, CDR2 YNNKEL (reference sequence).

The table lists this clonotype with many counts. In DNA, the CDR3 is TGTGCCAGCAGTTTAACAGGGATAGTACGCACTGAAGCTTTCTTT. Protein sequence: CASSLTGIVRTEAFF. J is TRBJ1-1 and V is TRBV28; D is possibly TRBD1 (6 bases). The germline CDR1 and CDR2 sequences are MDHEN and SYDVKM. The CDR3 has 15 residues. V lost 2 bases and J 4 bases, leaving 14 bases between the germline ends.